Here is one T cell receptor (beta chain) with its context. The antigen is not known. The assay was immunoSEQ multiplex PCR, and TCRdb's table has in-frame clones only and misses some. Of about 320,000 clones in the sample, roughly 84% are singletons; the top ten hold under 2%. The entry originates in a study of Ad26.COV2.S vaccination and SARS-CoV-2 variants. Study findings and constraints: Vaccine and placebo recipients had similar non-spike TCR breadth.

The V gene's germline CDR1 is LNHDA and CDR2 SQIVND (reference sequence). CDR3 length: 15 residues. V was clipped by 2 bases and J by 7 bases, with 12 bases between them. Treatment specified: 19 received Ad26.COV2.S at low or high dose, single or two shots; five or six received placebo; per-sample allocation not given. Following the first vaccine or placebo injection, samples were taken on day 63. A Boston adult aged 18-55 years was the donor. The V call is TRBV19, the J call TRBJ1-6, with a possible D match to TRBD1 (5 bases). The sequence was obtained from a person aged 18-60 years who received the Ad26.COV2.S COVID-19 vaccine or a placebo. The input for sequencing was peripheral blood, taken in a trial of Ad26.COV2.S vaccine versus placebo. CDR3 sequence: CASSITQGANSPLHF. The CDR3 coding sequence is TGTGCCAGTAGTATAACTCAGGGAGCCAATTCACCCCTCCACTTT.